The 8 T cell receptor beta chains in this list originate from one sample, sequenced in a study of blood T cell repertoires in COVID-19. Here immunoSEQ multiplex PCR was the method, and the copy in TCRdb shows in-frame clones only, minus some. The data show 79,000 or so clones, more than 75% seen once. The source material was peripheral blood. Receptors were obtained from a man aged 60 to 75 with COVID-19, enrolled during active disease.

The J gene is TRBJ2-5, the V gene TRBV4-1, with D unclear. The V gene lost 1 base and the J gene lost 10 bases, with 13 bases spanning the gap. This CDR3 has 13 amino acids. Germline CDR1 MGHRA, CDR2 YSYEKL. The CDR3 protein is CASSQVFVGVQYF. The CDR3 DNA follows: TGCGCCAGCAGCCAAGTCTTTGTCGGAGTCCAGTACTTC.

V and J are TRBV6-4 and TRBJ2-2; 8 nucleotides match TRBD1. Germline V lookup: CDR1 MRHNA, CDR2 SNTAGT. V lost 8 bases and J lost 4; bases outside the gene matches: 6. The CDR3 covers 14 residues. CDR3 region: CASGGQGGTGELFF. CDR3 in DNA: TGTGCCAGCGGTGGACAGGGAGGCACCGGGGAGCTGTTTTTT.

The CDR3 loop is CASSPGYSNQPQHF. Written as DNA, the CDR3 is TGTGCCAGCAGTCCAGGCTATAGCAATCAGCCCCAGCATTTT. The rearrangement joins TRBV2 to TRBJ1-5; D unresolved. CDR3 length: 14 amino acids. Trimming pared 5 bases from V and 0 bases from J, leaving 8 bases between. The germline V gene has CDR1 SNHLY and CDR2 FYNNEI.

This clone occurred once. The V call is TRBV5-1, the J call TRBJ2-7; 7 bases are a match to TRBD1. CDR1 SGHRS and CDR2 YFSETQ come from the germline V gene. The CDR3 is 16 residues long. CDR3 sequence: CAAARSEDRTTYEQYF. For the CDR3, the DNA is TGCGCAGCAGCCCGGTCGGAGGACAGGACGACCTACGAGCAGTACTTC.

This chain connects TRBV5-6 to TRBJ1-4, with 7 bases identical to TRBD1. This CDR3 region has 15 residues. J was trimmed by 7 bases and V by 0 bases; bases with no gene match: 6. Germline V gene lookup returns CDR1 SGHDT and CDR2 YYEEEE. The chain's CDR3 is CASSLAGTVVEKLFF. The CDR3 DNA reads TGTGCCAGCAGCTTGGCCGGGACAGTTGTTGAAAAACTGTTTTTT.

The chain recombines TRBV6-1 with TRBJ1-6; a weak D match, TRBD1 (5 bases). Germline V gene lookup returns CDR1 MNHNS and CDR2 SASEGT. CDR3 length: 17 amino acids. Trimming took off 2 bases at V and 7 bases at J, with 18 bases between the two ends. Written as DNA, the CDR3 is TGTGCCAGCAGTGAATTGCGGGGGGGAGGTGCGAATTCACCCCTCCACTTT. It is translated as CASSELRGGGANSPLHF.

This chain uses TRBV3-1 (or the pseudogene TRBV3-2) with TRBJ2-3, with 11 bases lining up with TRBD2. The CDR3 is 20 residues long. Trimming took 1 base from V and 3 from J; bases not matched to a gene: 15. CDR1 is LGHDT, CDR2 YNNKEL, per germline (reference sequence). The CDR3, as DNA: TGTGCCAGCAGCCAAGTTAGTAGGGCCGGGACTAGCGGTCCTACAGATACGCAGTATTTT. Its protein product is CASSQVSRAGTSGPTDTQYF.

This clone was observed once. The rearrangement links TRBV2 to TRBJ1-4; D perhaps matches TRBD1 (5 bases). The germline gives CDR1 SNHLY, CDR2 FYNNEI. The CDR3 spans 14 residues. Deletions cut 3 bases from V and 10 bases from J, with 15 bases between. The chain's CDR3 is CASSDTGGGGKLFF. The CDR3 nucleotides are TGTGCCAGCAGTGACACAGGAGGCGGGGGAAAACTGTTTTTT. The full variable domain, in which reference TRBV2 and TRBJ1-4 provide the parts outside the CDR3, is EPEVTQTPSHQVTQMGQEVILRCVPISNHLYFYWYRQILGQKVEFLVSFYNNEISEKSEIFDDQFSVERPDGSNFTLKIRSTKLEDSAMYFCASSDTGGGGKLFFGSGTQLSVL.